The entry that follows covers one T cell receptor (beta chain) sequence. CDR1 and CDR2 from the germline V gene are WNHNN and SYGVQD (reference sequence). The CDR3 has 14 amino acids. V shed 3 bases and J shed 0 bases, with 8 bases lying between them. Assay: immunoSEQ multiplex PCR; the TCRdb copy retains only in-frame clones and omits some. The table records tens of thousands of clones, 92% of them present only once. The data originate from a study of T cell changes during pregnancy in multiple sclerosis. This sequence was found in a female donor with multiple sclerosis, enrolled in a pregnancy study. The chain employs TRBV10-1 and TRBJ2-5; unclear D gene. The material sequenced was peripheral blood. CDR3 nucleotide sequence: TGCGCCAGCAGTGATGACGGACACCAAGAGACCCAGTACTTC. This codes for CASSDDGHQETQYF.